Following are 10 T cell receptor beta chains from one sample sequenced in a study of identical twins. Each CDR3 protein gets one entry after TCRdb re-called the 5' RACE reads with MiXCR. Here the sample spans approximately 600,000 distinct CDR3 sequences, 9% to 10% being singletons. These data were likewise used in another study, on yellow fever vaccine responses in identical twins.

The sequenced sample consisted of PBMCs. The source is a woman younger than 35 in good health.

The V call is TRBV7-9, the J call TRBJ2-7, with a weak D call TRBD1 (6 bases). V was clipped by 1 base and J by 6 bases, with 13 bases between them. The CDR3 runs to 14 residues. Germline V gives CDR1 SEHNR, CDR2 FQNEAQ (reference sequence). Here the CDR3 DNA reads TGTGCCAGCAGCTTAGGAGGGGGAGTGGGCGAGCAGTACTTC. Its translation is CASSLGGGVGEQYF.

This clonotype occurred a few times. V is TRBV7-9 and J is TRBJ2-3, with 10 bases aligning to TRBD2. The CDR3 is 17 amino acids. Germline V gives CDR1 SEHNR, CDR2 FQNEAQ (reference sequence). With 5 bases clipped from V and 4 bases from J, the junction kept 12 bases outside the gene matches. This CDR3 reads CASSANLAGARSDTQYF. The CDR3 bases are TGTGCCAGCAGCGCCAACCTAGCGGGAGCACGCTCAGATACGCAGTATTTT.

This chain links TRBV2 with TRBJ1-5; TRBD1 might be the D (6 bases). The V end lost 6 bases, the J end lost 8 bases, and 11 bases lay between the germline ends. The CDR3 totals 12 residues. The germline V gene encodes CDR1 SNHLY and CDR2 FYNNEI. The CDR3 loop is CASRPGDKPQHF. As DNA, the CDR3 is TGTGCCAGCAGACCAGGGGATAAGCCCCAGCATTTT. Full variable domain (outside the CDR3, taken from reference TRBV2 and TRBJ1-5): EPEVTQTPSHQVTQMGQEVILRCVPISNHLYFYWYRQILGQKVEFLVSFYNNEISEKSEIFDDQFSVERPDGSNFTLKIRSTKLEDSAMYFCASRPGDKPQHFGDGTRLSIL.

This clonotype was seen ten or more times. The chain recombines TRBV5-6 with TRBJ2-5; 9 bases are shared with TRBD1. This CDR3 spans 13 amino acids. The J segment lost 4 bases and the V segment lost 5 bases, leaving 3 bases of the junction unmatched. Germline V gene sequence: CDR1 SGHDT, CDR2 YYEEEE. The CDR3 spells CASSSGQGETQYF. CDR3 nucleotides: TGTGCCAGCAGTTCGGGACAGGGAGAGACCCAGTACTTC.

This clonotype was recorded a few times. The chain carries TRBV5-1 and TRBJ2-7, with 8 nucleotides matching TRBD1. V was clipped by 3 bases and J by 1 base; unmatched bases: 6. This CDR3 has 15 amino acids. Germline loops: CDR1 SGHRS, CDR2 YFSETQ. The CDR3 DNA reads as TGCGCCAGCAGCTCCGGGCGGACAGGGTCCTACGAGCAGTACTTC. It encodes CASSSGRTGSYEQYF.

CDR3 DNA: TGTGCCAGCAGCCCCCCCCTCCTGGCTAGCGGGGGTAAGGGAGCCAAAAACATTCAGTACTTC. It translates to CASSPPLLASGGKGAKNIQYF. This chain uses TRBV6-2 or TRBV6-3 with TRBJ2-4, with TRBD2 matching over 10 bases. Looked up from germline, CDR1 is MNHEY and CDR2 is SVGEGT. Germline trimming cut 6 bases from V and 0 bases from J; bases unmatched to any gene: 20. This CDR3 is 21 amino acids long.

In this sample, this clonotype turned up a few times. This chain links TRBV20-1 with TRBJ2-5; 7 nucleotides match TRBD2. Germline lookup yields CDR1 DFQATT and CDR2 SNEGSKA (reference sequence). The V and J ends lost 2 bases and 5 bases, in that order; junction bases with no gene match: 8. The CDR3 is made up of 14 amino acids. CDR3 in amino acids: CSARSGTNAETQYF. The CDR3 DNA sequence: TGCAGTGCTAGATCCGGGACTAACGCTGAGACCCAGTACTTC.

Many counts were recorded for this clonotype. The chain recombines TRBV10-1 with TRBJ2-3, with D possibly being TRBD2 (6 bases). Germline V gives CDR1 WNHNN, CDR2 SYGVQD (reference sequence). CDR3 length: 14 amino acids. V was pared by 7 bases and J by 2 bases, with 13 bases between. The CDR3 bases are TGCGCCAGCACCCCAGGCGGGGACACAGATACGCAGTATTTT. Protein product: CASTPGGDTDTQYF.

This chain joins TRBV30 and TRBJ2-5; 9 nucleotides agree with TRBD2. The CDR3 is 15 amino acids. Germline V lookup: CDR1 GTSNPN, CDR2 SVGIG (reference sequence). V lost 0 bases, J lost 6 bases, and 8 bases stayed unmatched. CDR3 amino acids: CAWSVLAGGPQTQYF. The DNA for the CDR3 is TGTGCCTGGAGTGTGTTGGCGGGGGGGCCTCAGACCCAGTACTTC.

This clonotype appeared a few times. CDR3 sequence: CASSLGLVGETQYF. The CDR3 DNA reads TGTGCCAGCAGTTTAGGTTTAGTGGGGGAGACCCAGTACTTC. The chain employs TRBV12-3 or TRBV12-4 and TRBJ2-5; no definite D call. V was cut by 1 base and J by 5 bases, with 11 bases left in between. CDR3 length: 14 residues.